This TCR beta chain was sequenced in a study of cytotoxic CD8 clonotypes in ibrutinib-treated CLL. Here immunoSEQ multiplex PCR was the method, and the copy in TCRdb shows in-frame clones only, minus some. The sample lists fewer than 50,000 clones, roughly 57% occurring once. The germline V gene encodes CDR1 LNHDA and CDR2 SQIVND (reference sequence). The CDR3 contains 12 residues. Trimming removed 5 bases at V and 4 bases at J, with 9 bases between. The sequencing here drew on PBMCs, taken after 12 months of ibrutinib treatment. This chain links TRBV19 with TRBJ2-7; D is perhaps TRBD2 (5 bases). This clonotype originated in a human donor with chronic lymphocytic leukemia. The CDR3 coding sequence is TGTGCCAGTAGTCCGGGATTATACGAGCAGTACTTC. This encodes CASSPGLYEQYF.